One and the same sample provided the 7 T cell receptor beta chains below, sequenced in a study of CD8 T cells in Susac syndrome (dated 2019 in TCRdb). The protocol used for the library was the immunoSEQ multiplex PCR assay. RNA was extracted using the RNeasy kit, and about 0.5 to 1 ug of the RNA was reverse transcribed with random hexamers. The public sequencing data were trimmed at Q25 with fastp and processed into clonotypes with MiXCR by TCRdb, which kept only in-frame beta chains. Identical CDR3 protein sequences are pooled into one entry, listed with their most common genes and DNA. Recorded for this sample are 130,000 or so distinct CDR3 sequences; 90% to 95% of them occurred a single time. Around 0.24% of the sample rests with the top ten. Sequenced: CD8+ T cells from PBMCs. All receptors come from a human donor with multiple sclerosis.

The chain links TRBV27 to TRBJ2-7; D unresolved. Germline CDR1 reads MNHEY; CDR2 reads SMNVEV (reference sequence). CDR3 length equals 13 residues. Deletions cut 6 bases from V and 2 bases from J, with 11 bases between. CDR3 nucleotides: TGTGCCAGCAGCCTGAAAGAAACCTACGAGCAGTACTTC. Residues: CASSLKETYEQYF.

This clonotype was seen a single time. The genes are TRBV19 and TRBJ1-2; D possibly corresponds to TRBD1 (6 bases). V lost 0 bases and J lost 0, with 20 bases in between. Germline CDR1 and CDR2: LNHDA and SQIVND (reference sequence). The CDR3 has 19 residues. CDR3 in DNA: TGTGCCAGTAGTATAGACCGACTTATTGAGGACAGCCCTAACTATGGCTACACCTTC. Translation gives CASSIDRLIEDSPNYGYTF.

The chain combines TRBV5-1 with TRBJ2-7, with TRBD2 matching 7 bases. The germline V gene has CDR1 SGHRS and CDR2 YFSETQ. CDR3 length equals 16 residues. Losses at the gene ends were 1 base for V and 0 bases for J; bases not matched to a gene: 7. CDR3 residues: CASSLLVGGSSYEQYF. In DNA, the CDR3 is TGCGCCAGCAGCTTGCTGGTTGGCGGGAGCTCCTACGAGCAGTACTTC.

The chain couples TRBV19 to TRBJ2-1; maybe TRBD1 (6 bases). This CDR3 has 14 amino acids. The V end lost 5 bases, the J end lost 9 bases, and 17 bases lay between the germline ends. Germline assignment: CDR1 LNHDA and CDR2 SQIVND (reference sequence). The CDR3 reads CASSEGTRLTEQFF. The CDR3 bases are TGTGCCAGTAGTGAGGGGACAAGGTTGACTGAGCAGTTCTTC.

The rearrangement links TRBV6-5 to TRBJ2-5; D gene unclear. V lost 0 bases and J lost 1, with 9 bases in between. The germline V gene has CDR1 MNHEY and CDR2 SVGAGI. The CDR3 is 15 residues long. CDR3 sequence reads: CASSYSLTSQETQYF. The CDR3 DNA sequence: TGTGCCAGCAGTTACTCGCTGACAAGCCAAGAGACCCAGTACTTC.

The V call is TRBV28, the J call TRBJ2-5; 8 nucleotides match TRBD2. V lost 7 bases, J lost 4 bases, and 8 bases stayed unmatched. CDR3 length: 14 amino acids. Germline-derived CDR1 and CDR2 are MDHEN and SYDVKM. CDR3 nucleotides: TGTGCCAGCAACCGGGGGGGGAAGGGAGAGACCCAGTACTTC. This encodes CASNRGGKGETQYF.

The V call is TRBV25-1, the J call TRBJ2-2; possible D gene TRBD2, 6 bases. The CDR3 runs to 14 residues. Germline V gene data show CDR1 as MGHDK and CDR2 as SYGVNS. Trimming cost V 5 bases and J 8 bases, with 15 bases left between them. CDR3 protein: CASSWTGVSGELFF. CDR3 in DNA: TGTGCCAGCAGTTGGACGGGGGTCTCTGGGGAGCTGTTTTTT.